The clone carrying this T cell receptor (beta chain) appeared many times. These data belong to a study of regulatory T cells in long-lasting Graves disease. Germline V gives CDR1 GTSNPN, CDR2 SVGIG (reference sequence). The CDR3 contains 13 residues. V gave up 2 bases and J gave up 3 bases; unmatched junction bases: 2. Documented time point: newly diagnosed GD, antithyroid drugs for less than 3 months. After RNA was extracted from PBMCs, the TCR library was made from it. CDR3 regions were amplified by Arm-PCR using iRepertoire HTBI primers to build TCR beta libraries. TCRdb processed the multiplex PCR reads anew with MiXCR; each CDR3 protein has one entry. Altogether 400,000 to 500,000 distinct CDR3 sequences are present, less than 15% being singletons, with the ten largest covering about 15%. This same sample was also taken into another study, of T cells in Graves' hyperthyroidism and ophthalmopathy.

This TCR was sampled from a woman in her forties or fifties with Graves disease. The V call is TRBV30, the J call TRBJ1-2; 8 bases fit TRBD1. The sequencing used peripheral blood mononuclear cells (PBMCs), collected at new diagnosis, from a patient treated with antithyroid drugs. The CDR3 loop reads CAWSPTGDYGYTF. CDR3 sequence (DNA): TGTGCCTGGAGTCCGACAGGGGACTATGGCTACACCTTC.